A selection of T cell receptor beta chains follows, all from one sample in a study of early stage breast cancer tumors. Sequenced by immunoSEQ multiplex PCR; TCRdb stores in-frame clones only, minus some. Among over 25,000 clones listed, roughly three fifths were seen once. The sample was breast tumor tissue. The receptor source for this set is a person aged 50-59 years with breast cancer. The CDR3 runs from the conserved cysteine through the conserved F or W. Fields, in order: J gene, V gene, CDR3 protein.

TRBJ1-2,TRBV18,CASSPIQGEPLQNYGYTF
TRBJ2-7,TRBV6-5,CASSYRLAGAYEQYF
TRBJ1-1,TRBV5-4,CASSLSGRGNTEAFF
TRBJ2-7,TRBV6-5,CASSYGTGYEQYF
TRBJ2-7,TRBV7-2,CASSLGPPGGIYEQYF
TRBJ2-5,TRBV30,CAWSVGAREAQYF
TRBJ2-7,TRBV10-3,CAISEGSGRAYEQYF
TRBJ2-3,TRBV7-3,CASSFLGRRTDTQYF
TRBJ1-5,TRBV5-1,CASSPGTGSNQPQHF
TRBJ2-7,TRBV7-2,CASSINPGGPYEQYF
TRBJ1-2,TRBV6-1,CASSTGTANWGYTF
TRBJ1-1,TRBV29-1,CSVGKRPDTEAFF
TRBJ1-4,TRBV6-1,CASRTGARAEKLFF
TRBJ2-2,TRBV2,CASLPFKIPITGELFF
TRBJ2-1,TRBV11-1,CASSPSWGSHEQFF
TRBJ2-1,TRBV7-3,CASSLRGEGLAGGPGNEQFF
TRBJ1-5,TRBV6-5,CASSLTRDPQPQHF
TRBJ2-1,TRBV14,CASSRTNYNEQFF
TRBJ1-1,TRBV10-3,CAISVAGPPEAFF
TRBJ1-1,TRBV6-5,CASSYPGTERAFF
TRBJ1-1,TRBV5-4,CASRPPDSLNTEAFF
TRBJ2-3,TRBV14,CASSRTSGRERDTQYF
TRBJ2-1,TRBV13,CASTRGNEQFF
TRBJ1-2,TRBV6-5,CASSTNYGYTF
TRBJ2-1,TRBV7-9,CASSSRQGFGNEQFF